Listed below are T cell receptor beta chains from one sample, sequenced in a study of T cells after yellow fever vaccination. A single record per CDR3 protein comes from TCRdb applying MiXCR to the 5' RACE reads. The profile shows tens of thousands of distinct CDR3 sequences, roughly 7.4% of them singletons. The specimen comprised CD8+ T cells sorted from PBMCs, sampled on the day of the yellow fever booster vaccination. The receptors here all came from a man aged 25 to 40 who received the YFV17D yellow fever vaccine. Each CDR3 is given with its conserved first and last residue. The D gene is left open where the match is weak. Clone size, where shown, is once, few, many, or a class for clones that have expanded.

d_gene	abundance	j_gene	v_gene	CDR3aa	CDR3nt
-	-	TRBJ2-7	TRBV9	CASSPRGVHEQYF	TGTGCCAGCAGCCCTAGGGGGGTCCACGAGCAGTACTTC
TRBD2	-	TRBJ2-7	TRBV7-2	CASSPGLAGGLYEQYF	TGTGCCAGCAGCCCCGGACTAGCGGGAGGACTCTACGAGCAGTACTTC
TRBD2	once	TRBJ2-1	TRBV20-1	CCASPTSGRLNEQFF	TGCTGTGCCAGTCCGACTAGCGGGAGGTTAAATGAGCAGTTCTTC
TRBD2	-	TRBJ2-7	TRBV7-9	CASSLMLAGSPQYF	TGTGCCAGCAGCTTAATGCTAGCGGGATCTCCGCAGTACTTC
-	medium-sized	TRBJ2-6	TRBV6-2/TRBV6-3	CASSYSISGANVLTF	TGTGCCAGCAGTTACTCGATTTCTGGGGCCAACGTCCTGACTTTC
-	many	TRBJ2-7	TRBV3-1	CASSPSGYEQYF	TGTGCCAGCAGCCCCAGTGGATACGAGCAGTACTTC
-	many	TRBJ2-1	TRBV6-2/TRBV6-3	CASSFGGEYNEQFF	TGTGCCAGCAGCTTCGGAGGGGAATACAATGAGCAGTTCTTC
-	few	TRBJ1-2	TRBV20-1	CRATTTRVYGYTF	TGCAGGGCCACCACGACTCGAGTCTATGGCTACACCTTC
-	-	TRBJ1-2	TRBV12-3/TRBV12-4	CASSLSQNEGYTF	TGTGCCAGCAGTTTAAGCCAGAATGAGGGCTACACCTTC
TRBD2	-	TRBJ2-2	TRBV7-9	CASIPPGGGDTGELFF	TGTGCCAGCATCCCCCCCGGGGGGGGGGACACCGGGGAGCTGTTTTTT
-	few	TRBJ2-6	TRBV12-3/TRBV12-4	CASSLFLSTGEVPGANVLTF	-
-	-	TRBJ2-1	TRBV12-3/TRBV12-4	CASGRRNEQFF	TGTGCCAGCGGGAGGAGGAATGAGCAGTTCTTC
TRBD2	few	TRBJ2-1	TRBV7-9	CASSLALLAGPYF	TGTGCCAGCAGCTTAGCGCTACTAGCGGGGCCCTACTTC
-	many	TRBJ2-3	TRBV29-1	CSTGWGGDTQYF	TGCAGCACGGGGTGGGGCGGAGATACGCAGTATTTT
-	many	TRBJ2-2	TRBV30	CAWMGTGELFF	TGTGCCTGGATGGGAACCGGGGAGCTGTTTTTT
-	many	TRBJ2-7	TRBV27	CASSWDGSTYEQYF	TGTGCCAGCAGTTGGGACGGGAGTACCTACGAGCAGTACTTC
-	-	TRBJ2-4	TRBV5-8	CASSHSQHF	TGTGCCAGCAGCCACAGTCAGCACTTC
-	-	TRBJ2-7	TRBV7-2	CASSLEGLLSYEQYF	TGTGCCAGCAGCTTAGAGGGACTCCTCTCCTACGAGCAGTACTTC
-	-	TRBJ2-5	TRBV6-5	CASNYPGTAPEYQETQYF	TGTGCCAGCAATTACCCCGGGACTGCCCCCGAGTACCAAGAGACCCAGTACTTC
-	-	TRBJ2-7	TRBV6-5	CASSYSRGYEQYF	TGTGCCAGCAGTTACTCGAGGGGCTACGAGCAGTACTTC
-	many	TRBJ2-1	TRBV9	CASSPQLGEQFF	TGTGCCAGCAGCCCCCAGTTGGGTGAGCAGTTCTTC
TRBD1	many	TRBJ2-5	TRBV6-5	CASSRQGAVETQYF	TGTGCCAGCAGTCGACAGGGGGCTGTGGAGACCCAGTACTTC
-	-	TRBJ2-1	TRBV6-5	CASSYSTAGPYNEQFF	TGTGCCAGCAGTTACTCGACGGCAGGGCCGTACAATGAGCAGTTCTTC
TRBD2	-	TRBJ2-5	TRBV5-5	CASSEGLAGVRETQYF	TGTGCCAGCAGCGAGGGACTAGCGGGAGTGCGAGAGACCCAGTACTTC
-	-	TRBJ2-3	TRBV11-3	CASSSPGKPDTQYF	TGTGCCAGCAGCTCCCCAGGGAAACCAGATACGCAGTATTTT
TRBD2	few	TRBJ2-2	TRBV14	CASGKFETSANTGELFF	TGTGCCAGCGGGAAATTTGAGACTAGCGCGAACACCGGGGAGCTGTTTTTT
-	-	TRBJ2-7	TRBV10-3	CAISTPRGREVDEQYF	TGTGCCATCAGTACTCCGAGGGGGCGGGAGGTCGACGAGCAGTACTTC
-	many	TRBJ2-2	TRBV6-5	CASSYYGNGELFF	TGTGCCAGCAGTTACTATGGGAACGGGGAGCTGTTTTTT
-	few	TRBJ1-1	TRBV7-3	CASSLALGGTEAFF	TGTGCCAGCAGCTTAGCTTTAGGGGGGACTGAAGCTTTCTTT
TRBD2	-	TRBJ2-3	TRBV19	CASTWGGSADTQYF	TGTGCCAGTACCTGGGGCGGGAGTGCAGATACGCAGTATTTT
TRBD1	-	TRBJ2-7	TRBV7-8	CASSLVTGGLYEQYF	TGTGCCAGCAGCTTAGTCACAGGGGGGCTCTACGAGCAGTACTTC
-	few	TRBJ1-1	TRBV6-2/TRBV6-3	CASSNKGRGSNTEAFF	TGTGCCAGCAGCAACAAGGGGAGGGGATCCAACACTGAAGCTTTCTTT
-	few	TRBJ1-1	TRBV27	CASSFLEGGTEAFF	TGTGCCAGCAGTTTTTTAGAAGGTGGAACTGAAGCTTTCTTT
TRBD2	-	TRBJ2-3	TRBV27	CASGGTSGHTDTQYF	TGTGCCAGTGGCGGGACTAGCGGGCACACAGATACGCAGTATTTT
-	-	TRBJ2-7	TRBV5-1	CASRRGRAVYEQYF	TGCGCCAGCAGACGCGGGCGGGCGGTCTACGAGCAGTACTTC
-	many	TRBJ2-7	TRBV27	CASSPSSYEQYF	TGTGCCAGCAGTCCCAGCTCCTACGAGCAGTACTTC
TRBD1	few	TRBJ2-1	TRBV29-1	CSVGTGVFNEQFF	TGCAGCGTGGGGACAGGGGTTTTCAATGAGCAGTTCTTC
TRBD1	-	TRBJ2-3	TRBV29-1	CSVGHTGVYTDTQYF	TGCAGCGTTGGGCACACAGGGGTATACACAGATACGCAGTATTTT
TRBD2	few	TRBJ2-1	TRBV28	CASRSSGGLNNEQFF	TGTGCCAGCAGATCTAGCGGGGGCCTTAACAATGAGCAGTTCTTC
-	few	TRBJ2-3	TRBV6-1	CASSLRDLRITDTQYF	TGTGCCAGCAGCCTACGGGATCTGAGGATTACAGATACGCAGTATTTT
-	few	TRBJ2-1	TRBV6-2/TRBV6-3	CASSSPAAGFDSYNEQFF	TGTGCCAGCAGTTCCCCCGCCGCGGGCTTCGACTCCTACAATGAGCAGTTCTTC
-	-	TRBJ2-7	TRBV7-8	CASSPYPGPSTYEQYF	TGTGCCAGCAGCCCGTATCCAGGGCCTTCGACCTACGAGCAGTACTTC
-	-	TRBJ2-6	TRBV6-1	CASSPDEGSGANVLTF	TGTGCCAGCAGCCCAGATGAGGGTTCTGGGGCCAACGTCCTGACTTTC
-	few	TRBJ2-3	TRBV20-1	CSARDGASSTDTQYF	TGCAGTGCTAGAGATGGGGCGTCTAGCACAGATACGCAGTATTTT
-	-	TRBJ2-1	TRBV5-4	CASSNDRGQFF	TGTGCCAGCAGCAACGACAGAGGGCAGTTCTTC
-	-	TRBJ1-1	TRBV19	CATSRGTEAFF	TGTGCCACCTCTAGGGGGACTGAAGCTTTCTTT
TRBD1	-	TRBJ2-5	TRBV13	CASRLGDRGTSQYF	TGTGCCAGCAGACTAGGGGACAGGGGGACTTCGCAGTACTTC
-	-	TRBJ2-7	TRBV20-1	CSARAPLSYEQYF	TGCAGTGCTAGAGCCCCCCTCTCATACGAGCAGTACTTC
TRBD1	once	TRBJ2-7	TRBV2	CASRGTEGYEQYF	TGTGCCAGCAGGGGGACAGAGGGCTACGAGCAGTACTTC
TRBD2	few	TRBJ2-1	TRBV9	CASSRHLSGSSDNEQFF	TGTGCCAGCAGCCGACACCTAAGCGGGAGCTCTGACAATGAGCAGTTCTTC
-	few	TRBJ2-7	TRBV6-5	CASSSGLIYEQYF	TGTGCCAGCAGTTCGGGACTGATCTACGAGCAGTACTTC